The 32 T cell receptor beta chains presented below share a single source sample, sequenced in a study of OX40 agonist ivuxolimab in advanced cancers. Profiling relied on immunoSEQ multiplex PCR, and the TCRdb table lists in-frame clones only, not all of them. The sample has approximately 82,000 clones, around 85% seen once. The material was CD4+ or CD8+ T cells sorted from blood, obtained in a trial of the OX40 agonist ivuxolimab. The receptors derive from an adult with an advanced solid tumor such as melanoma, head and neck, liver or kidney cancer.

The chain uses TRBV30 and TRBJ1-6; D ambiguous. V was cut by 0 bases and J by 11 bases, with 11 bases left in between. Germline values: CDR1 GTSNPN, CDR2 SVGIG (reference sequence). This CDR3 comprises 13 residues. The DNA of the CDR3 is TGTGCCTGGAGTGTGGACTATAGTCCACCCCTCCACTTT. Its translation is CAWSVDYSPPLHF.

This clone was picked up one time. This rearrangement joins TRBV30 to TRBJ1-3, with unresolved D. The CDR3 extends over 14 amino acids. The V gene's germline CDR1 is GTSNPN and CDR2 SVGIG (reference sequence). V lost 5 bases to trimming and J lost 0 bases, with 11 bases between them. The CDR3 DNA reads TGTGCCTGGGTTGAGTGGACCTCTGGAAACACCATATATTTT. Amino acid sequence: CAWVEWTSGNTIYF.

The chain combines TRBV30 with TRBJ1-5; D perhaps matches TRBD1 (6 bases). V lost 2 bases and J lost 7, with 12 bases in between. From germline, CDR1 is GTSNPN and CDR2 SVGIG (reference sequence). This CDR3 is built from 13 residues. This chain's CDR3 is CAWSLQGPQPQHF. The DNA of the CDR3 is TGTGCCTGGAGTCTGCAGGGGCCCCAGCCCCAGCATTTT.

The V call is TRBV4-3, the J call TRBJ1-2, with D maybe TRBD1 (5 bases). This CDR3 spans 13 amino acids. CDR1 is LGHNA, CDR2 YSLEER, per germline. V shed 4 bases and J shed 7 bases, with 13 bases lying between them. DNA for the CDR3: TGCGCCAGCAGCCTAGAGAGGGGAGGTGGCTACACCTTC. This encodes CASSLERGGGYTF.

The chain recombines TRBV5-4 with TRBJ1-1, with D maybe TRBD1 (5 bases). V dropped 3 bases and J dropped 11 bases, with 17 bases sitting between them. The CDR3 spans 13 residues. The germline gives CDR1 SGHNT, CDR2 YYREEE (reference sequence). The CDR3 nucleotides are TGTGCCAGCAGCTGGGGGGATCGGGCGGAGGCTTTCTTT. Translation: CASSWGDRAEAFF. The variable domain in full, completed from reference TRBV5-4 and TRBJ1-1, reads ETGVTQSPTHLIKTRGQQVTLRCSSQSGHNTVSWYQQALGQGPQFIFQYYREEENGRGNFPPRFSGLQFPNYSSELNVNALELDDSALYLCASSWGDRAEAFFGQGTRLTVV.

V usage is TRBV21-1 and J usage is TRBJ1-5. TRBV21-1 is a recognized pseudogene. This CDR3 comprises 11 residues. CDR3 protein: CASSEGQPQHF. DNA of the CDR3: TGTGCCAGCAGTGAGGGTCAGCCCCAGCATTTT.

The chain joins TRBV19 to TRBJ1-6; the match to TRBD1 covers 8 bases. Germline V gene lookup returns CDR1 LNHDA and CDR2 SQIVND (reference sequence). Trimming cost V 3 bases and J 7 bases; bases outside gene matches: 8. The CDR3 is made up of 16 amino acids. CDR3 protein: CASSIQSGGSNSPLHF. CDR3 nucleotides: TGTGCCAGTAGTATCCAGTCAGGGGGCTCCAATTCACCCCTCCACTTT.

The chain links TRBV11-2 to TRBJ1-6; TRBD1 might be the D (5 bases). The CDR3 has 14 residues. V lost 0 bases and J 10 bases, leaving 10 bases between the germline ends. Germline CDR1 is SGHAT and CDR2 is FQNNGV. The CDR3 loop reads CASSLEGRRSPLHF. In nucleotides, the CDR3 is TGTGCCAGCAGCTTAGAGGGACGGCGGTCACCCCTCCACTTT.

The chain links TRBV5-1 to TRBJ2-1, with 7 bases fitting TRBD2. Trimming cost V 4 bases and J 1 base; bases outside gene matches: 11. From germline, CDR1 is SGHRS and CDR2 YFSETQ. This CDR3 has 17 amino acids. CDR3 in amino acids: CASSEPRWGGSYNEQFF. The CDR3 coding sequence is TGCGCCAGCAGCGAGCCGCGTTGGGGGGGATCCTACAATGAGCAGTTCTTC.

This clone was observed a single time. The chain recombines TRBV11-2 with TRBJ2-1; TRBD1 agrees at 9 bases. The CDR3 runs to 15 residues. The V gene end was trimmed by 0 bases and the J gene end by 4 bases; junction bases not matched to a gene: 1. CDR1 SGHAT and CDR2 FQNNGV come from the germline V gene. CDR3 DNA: TGTGCCAGCAGCTTAGAAGGACAGGGGTACAATGAGCAGTTCTTC. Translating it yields CASSLEGQGYNEQFF. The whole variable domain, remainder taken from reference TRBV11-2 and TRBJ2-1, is EAGVAQSPRYKIIEKRQSVAFWCNPISGHATLYWYQQILGQGPKLLIQFQNNGVVDDSQLPKDRFSAERLKGVDSTLKIQPAKLEDSAVYLCASSLEGQGYNEQFFGPGTRLTVL.

CDR3 DNA sequence: TGCGCCAGCAGCCGAGACAGGGCCCCTTCTAATCAGCCCCAGCATTTT. Residues: CASSRDRAPSNQPQHF. The rearrangement uses TRBV4-1 and TRBJ1-5, with TRBD1 matching 7 bases. Per the germline V gene, CDR1 is MGHRA and CDR2 is YSYEKL. There are 16 residues in the CDR3. Germline trimming cut 4 bases from V and 4 bases from J; bases unmatched to any gene: 10.

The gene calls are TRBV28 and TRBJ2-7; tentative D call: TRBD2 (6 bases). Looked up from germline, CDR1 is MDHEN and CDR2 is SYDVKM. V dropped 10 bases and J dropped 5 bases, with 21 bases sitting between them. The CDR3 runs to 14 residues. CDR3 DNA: TGTGCCACCAATTCCGGGAGACCCTGGGACGAGCAGTACTTC. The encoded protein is CATNSGRPWDEQYF. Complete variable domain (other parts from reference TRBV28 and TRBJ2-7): DVKVTQSSRYLVKRTGEKVFLECVQDMDHENMFWYRQDPGLGLRLIYFSYDVKMKEKGDIPEGYSVSREKKERFSLILESASTNQTSMYLCATNSGRPWDEQYFGPGTRLTVT.

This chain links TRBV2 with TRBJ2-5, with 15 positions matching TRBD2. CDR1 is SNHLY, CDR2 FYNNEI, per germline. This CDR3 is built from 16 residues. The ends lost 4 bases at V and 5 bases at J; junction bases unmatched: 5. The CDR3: CASSVGLAGGHETQYF. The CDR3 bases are TGTGCCAGCAGTGTCGGACTAGCGGGGGGGCATGAGACCCAGTACTTC. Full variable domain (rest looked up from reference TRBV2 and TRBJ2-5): EPEVTQTPSHQVTQMGQEVILRCVPISNHLYFYWYRQILGQKVEFLVSFYNNEISEKSEIFDDQFSVERPDGSNFTLKIRSTKLEDSAMYFCASSVGLAGGHETQYFGPGTRLLVL.

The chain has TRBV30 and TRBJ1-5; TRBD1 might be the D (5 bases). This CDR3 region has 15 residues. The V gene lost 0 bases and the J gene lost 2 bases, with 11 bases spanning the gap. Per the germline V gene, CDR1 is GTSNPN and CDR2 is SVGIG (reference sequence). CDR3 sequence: CAWSVPAGRNQPQHF. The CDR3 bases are TGTGCCTGGAGTGTACCGGCGGGACGCAATCAGCCCCAGCATTTT.

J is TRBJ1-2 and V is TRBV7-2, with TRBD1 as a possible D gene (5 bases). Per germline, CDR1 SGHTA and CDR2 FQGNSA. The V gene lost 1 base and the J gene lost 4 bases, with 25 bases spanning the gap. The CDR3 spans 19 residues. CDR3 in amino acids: CASSLDDSLFVTPSYGYTF. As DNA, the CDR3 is TGTGCCAGCAGCTTAGATGACAGCTTATTCGTCACCCCCTCCTATGGCTACACCTTC. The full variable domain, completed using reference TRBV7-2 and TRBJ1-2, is GAGVSQSPSNKVTEKGKDVELRCDPISGHTALYWYRQSLGQGLEFLIYFQGNSAPDKSGLPSDRFSAERTGGSVSTLTIQRTQQEDSAVYLCASSLDDSLFVTPSYGYTFGSGTRLTVV.

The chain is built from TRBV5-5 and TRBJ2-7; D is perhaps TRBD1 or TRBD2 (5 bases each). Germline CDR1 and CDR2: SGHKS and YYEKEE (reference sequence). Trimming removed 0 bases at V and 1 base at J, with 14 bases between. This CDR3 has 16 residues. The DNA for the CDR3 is TGTGCCAGCAGCTTGGCTACGGGACGGAATTCCTACGAGCAGTACTTC. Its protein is CASSLATGRNSYEQYF.

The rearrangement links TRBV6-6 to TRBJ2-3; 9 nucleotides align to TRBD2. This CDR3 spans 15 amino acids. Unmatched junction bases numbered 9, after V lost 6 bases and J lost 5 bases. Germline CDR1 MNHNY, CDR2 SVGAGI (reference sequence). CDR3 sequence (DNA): TGTGCCAGCAGAATAGCGGGGGCCTGGGGAGATACGCAGTATTTT. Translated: CASRIAGAWGDTQYF.

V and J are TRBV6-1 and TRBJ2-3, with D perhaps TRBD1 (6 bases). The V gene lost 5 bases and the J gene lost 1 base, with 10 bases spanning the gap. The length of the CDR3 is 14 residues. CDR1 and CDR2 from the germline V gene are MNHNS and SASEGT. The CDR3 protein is CASSHNRGTDTQYF. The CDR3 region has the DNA TGTGCCAGCAGTCACAACAGGGGCACAGATACGCAGTATTTT.

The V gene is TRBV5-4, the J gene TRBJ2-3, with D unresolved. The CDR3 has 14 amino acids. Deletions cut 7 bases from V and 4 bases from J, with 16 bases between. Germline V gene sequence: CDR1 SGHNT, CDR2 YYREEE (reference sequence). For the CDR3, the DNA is TGTGCCAGCCTGCGAAAAGACTCGGCAGATACGCAGTATTTT. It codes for CASLRKDSADTQYF. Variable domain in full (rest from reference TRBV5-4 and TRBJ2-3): ETGVTQSPTHLIKTRGQQVTLRCSSQSGHNTVSWYQQALGQGPQFIFQYYREEENGRGNFPPRFSGLQFPNYSSELNVNALELDDSALYLCASLRKDSADTQYFGPGTRLTVL.

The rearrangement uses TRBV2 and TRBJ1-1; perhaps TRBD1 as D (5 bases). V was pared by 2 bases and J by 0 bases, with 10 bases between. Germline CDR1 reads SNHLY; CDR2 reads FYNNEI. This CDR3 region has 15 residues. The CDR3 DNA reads TGTGCCAGCAGTGAAACTCAGGGAATGAACACTGAAGCTTTCTTT. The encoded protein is CASSETQGMNTEAFF.

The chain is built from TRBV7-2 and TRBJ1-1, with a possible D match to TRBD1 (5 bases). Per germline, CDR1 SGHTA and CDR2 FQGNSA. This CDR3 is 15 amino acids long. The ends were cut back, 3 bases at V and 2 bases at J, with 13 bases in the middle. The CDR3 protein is CASSFFQGGNTEAFF. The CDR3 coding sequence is TGTGCCAGCAGCTTTTTTCAGGGTGGAAACACTGAAGCTTTCTTT. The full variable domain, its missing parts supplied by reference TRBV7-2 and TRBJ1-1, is GAGVSQSPSNKVTEKGKDVELRCDPISGHTALYWYRQSLGQGLEFLIYFQGNSAPDKSGLPSDRFSAERTGGSVSTLTIQRTQQEDSAVYLCASSFFQGGNTEAFFGQGTRLTVV.

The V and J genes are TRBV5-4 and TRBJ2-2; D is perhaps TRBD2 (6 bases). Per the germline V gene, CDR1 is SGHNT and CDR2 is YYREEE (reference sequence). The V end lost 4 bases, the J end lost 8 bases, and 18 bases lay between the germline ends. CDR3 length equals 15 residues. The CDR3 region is CASSRDSAWGGELFF. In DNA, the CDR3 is TGTGCCAGCAGCCGGGACTCCGCGTGGGGGGGGGAGCTGTTTTTT.

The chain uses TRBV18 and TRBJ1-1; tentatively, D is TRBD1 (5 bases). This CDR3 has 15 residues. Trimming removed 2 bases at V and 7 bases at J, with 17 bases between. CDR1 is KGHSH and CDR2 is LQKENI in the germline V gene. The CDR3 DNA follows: TGTGCCAGCTCACCAACGCTCTCGGGGCCGGTTGAAGCTTTCTTT. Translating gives CASSPTLSGPVEAFF.

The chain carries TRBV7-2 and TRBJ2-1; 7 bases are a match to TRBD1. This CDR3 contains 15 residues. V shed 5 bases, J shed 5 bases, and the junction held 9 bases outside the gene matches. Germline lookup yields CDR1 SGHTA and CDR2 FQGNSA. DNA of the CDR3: TGTGCCAGCAGCAGAGACAGGGACGTCCACAATGAGCAGTTCTTC. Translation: CASSRDRDVHNEQFF.

CDR3 in DNA: TGTGCCAGCAGCCTTATGACAGGGGTTGGAAACACCATATATTTT. Amino acid sequence: CASSLMTGVGNTIYF. The V and J genes are TRBV6-5 and TRBJ1-3, with 8 bases identical to TRBD1. From germline, CDR1 is MNHEY and CDR2 SVGAGI. The CDR3 consists of 15 residues. The V and J ends lost 6 bases and 3 bases, in that order; junction bases with no gene match: 7.

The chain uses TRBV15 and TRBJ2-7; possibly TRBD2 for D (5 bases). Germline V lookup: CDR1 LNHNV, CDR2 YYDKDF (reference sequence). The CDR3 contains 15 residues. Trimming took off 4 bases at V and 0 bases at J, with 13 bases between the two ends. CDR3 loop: CATSIERWSSYEQYF. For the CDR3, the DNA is TGTGCCACCAGCATAGAGCGGTGGAGCTCCTACGAGCAGTACTTC.

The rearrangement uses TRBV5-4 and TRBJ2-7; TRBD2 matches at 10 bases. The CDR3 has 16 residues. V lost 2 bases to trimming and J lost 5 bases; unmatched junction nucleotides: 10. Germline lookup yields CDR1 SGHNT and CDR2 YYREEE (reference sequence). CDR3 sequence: CASSLPAGLASHEQYF. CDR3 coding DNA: TGTGCCAGCAGCTTACCGGCGGGACTAGCGTCCCACGAGCAGTACTTC.

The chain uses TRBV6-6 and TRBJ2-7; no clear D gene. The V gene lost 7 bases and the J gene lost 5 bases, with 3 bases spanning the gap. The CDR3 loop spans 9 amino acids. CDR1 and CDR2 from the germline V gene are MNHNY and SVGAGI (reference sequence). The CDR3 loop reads CASKDEQYF. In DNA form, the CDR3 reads TGTGCCAGCAAGGACGAGCAGTACTTC.

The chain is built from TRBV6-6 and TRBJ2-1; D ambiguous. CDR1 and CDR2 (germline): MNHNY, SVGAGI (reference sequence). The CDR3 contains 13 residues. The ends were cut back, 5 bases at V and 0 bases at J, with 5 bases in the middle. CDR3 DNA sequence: TGTGCCAGCAGTACCCTCTCCTACAATGAGCAGTTCTTC. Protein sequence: CASSTLSYNEQFF.

The CDR3 spells CASSQARTSPKFF. The CDR3 coding sequence is TGTGCCAGCAGCCAAGCTCGGACTAGCCCCAAGTTCTTC. The chain links TRBV14 to TRBJ2-1; 8 nucleotides align to TRBD2. V shed 1 base and J 14 bases; nucleotides not matched to a gene: 7. This CDR3 has 13 residues. The V gene's germline CDR1 is SGHDN and CDR2 FVKESK.

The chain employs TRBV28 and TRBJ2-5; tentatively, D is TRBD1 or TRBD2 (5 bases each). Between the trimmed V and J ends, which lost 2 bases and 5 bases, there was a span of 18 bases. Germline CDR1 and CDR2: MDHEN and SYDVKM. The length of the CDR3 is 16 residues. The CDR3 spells CASSLRRVQGQETQYF. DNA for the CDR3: TGTGCCAGCAGTTTAAGGCGGGTGCAGGGTCAGGAGACCCAGTACTTC.

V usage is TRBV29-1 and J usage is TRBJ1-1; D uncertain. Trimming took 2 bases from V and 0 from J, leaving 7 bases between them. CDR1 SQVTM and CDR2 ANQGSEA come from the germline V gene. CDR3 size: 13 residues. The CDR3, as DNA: TGCAGCGTTGAATTACAGCTGAACACTGAAGCTTTCTTT. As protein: CSVELQLNTEAFF.